This T cell receptor (beta chain) was observed in a study of T cells in Graves' hyperthyroidism and ophthalmopathy. What was amplified from RNA transcripts were TCR beta CDR3 regions. The primer set for the first-round RT-PCR of the TCR CDR3 was HTBI. TCRdb re-derived calls from the multiplex PCR reads in MiXCR, one entry per CDR3 protein. The sample contains roughly 300,000 distinct CDR3 sequences, 15% to 20% of which appear only once. There are many counts of this clonotype. This CDR3 has 15 residues. Germline assignment: CDR1 SGHAT and CDR2 FQNNGV. Trimming took 6 bases from V and 2 from J, leaving 17 bases between them. PBMCs stemmed from approximately 10 ml fresh peripheral blood.

The chain combines TRBV11-2 with TRBJ2-7, with a possible D match to TRBD1 (6 bases). Sequencing was done on a sample of blood. This receptor was obtained from a woman between 45 and 60 years old with Graves' hyperthyroidism. The CDR3 region is CASRTLQGSTYEQYF. Here the CDR3 DNA reads TGTGCCAGCAGGACATTACAGGGAAGTACCTACGAGCAGTACTTC.